The 31 T cell receptor beta chains given below trace back to one sample, sequenced in a study of blood T cell repertoires in COVID-19. Measured with immunoSEQ multiplex PCR; TCRdb has only the in-frame clones, and not every one. The sample includes 150,000 to 200,000 clones, 80% to 95% of them seen just once. Sequenced input: peripheral blood. The receptors were sampled from a woman between 50 and 59 years old with acute or convalescent COVID-19.

V gene TRBV28 combines with J gene TRBJ1-5; no clear D gene. The germline V and J ends were trimmed by 2 bases and 5 bases, with 7 bases remaining between them. CDR1 is MDHEN, CDR2 SYDVKM, per germline. This CDR3 region has 13 residues. In nucleotides, the CDR3 is TGTGCCAGCAGTTTAGCCCTACATCAGCCCCAGCATTTT. Amino acid sequence: CASSLALHQPQHF.

J is TRBJ1-2 and V is TRBV13; perhaps TRBD1 as D (5 bases). Trimming cost V 3 bases and J 4 bases, with 9 bases left between them. CDR3 size: 13 residues. CDR1 PRHDT and CDR2 FYEKMQ come from the germline V gene (reference sequence). This chain's CDR3 is CASSFGGGYGYTF. The CDR3 bases are TGTGCCAGCAGCTTCGGGGGAGGCTATGGCTACACCTTC.

The chain couples TRBV10-2 to TRBJ2-5; possible D gene TRBD2, 5 bases. Trimming took 5 bases from V and 7 from J, leaving 14 bases between them. Looked up from germline, CDR1 is WSHSY and CDR2 is SAAADI. CDR3 length: 13 amino acids. CDR3 DNA sequence: TGCGCCAGCAGTCTCCCCGAAAGCGGGACCCAGTACTTC. Amino acids: CASSLPESGTQYF.

The V and J genes are TRBV15 and TRBJ2-3; 8 bases align to TRBD1. This CDR3 is 16 amino acids long. Looked up from germline, CDR1 is LNHNV and CDR2 is YYDKDF (reference sequence). The J segment lost 4 bases and the V segment lost 3 bases, leaving 9 bases of the junction unmatched. The CDR3 region has the DNA TGTGCCACCAGCAGGAGGACAGGGACGGTGGCAGATACGCAGTATTTT. As protein: CATSRRTGTVADTQYF.

This chain connects TRBV27 to TRBJ1-5, with D possibly matching TRBD1 (5 bases). The CDR3 totals 13 residues. Per the germline V gene, CDR1 is MNHEY and CDR2 is SMNVEV (reference sequence). V was cut by 2 bases and J by 6 bases, with 8 bases left in between. The CDR3: CASSLTGGQPQHF. The CDR3 coding sequence is TGTGCCAGCAGTTTAACGGGGGGTCAGCCCCAGCATTTT.

This clone has only one observation. The V and J genes are TRBV7-6 and TRBJ2-5, with D possibly matching TRBD1 (6 bases). Trimming took 6 bases from V and 2 from J, leaving 16 bases between them. CDR1 and CDR2 from the germline V gene are SGHVS and FNYEAQ. The CDR3 loop spans 15 amino acids. The CDR3 bases are TGTGCCAGCAGTCCCTTGTGGGGGCTGCAAGAGACCCAGTACTTC. It yields the protein CASSPLWGLQETQYF.

The chain combines TRBV19 with TRBJ2-7; 7 bases line up with TRBD2. V lost 2 bases, J lost 4 bases, and 8 bases stayed unmatched. The V gene's germline CDR1 is LNHDA and CDR2 SQIVND (reference sequence). The CDR3 totals 15 residues. The CDR3 sequence is CASSISQGGNYEQYF. The CDR3 DNA reads as TGTGCCAGTAGTATATCCCAGGGAGGGAATTACGAGCAGTACTTC.

This sequence joins TRBV11-2 and TRBJ2-7, with a weak D call TRBD1 (7 bases). Germline V gene lookup returns CDR1 SGHAT and CDR2 FQNNGV. The ends were cut back, 5 bases at V and 7 bases at J, with 15 bases in the middle. The CDR3 length is 13 residues. The DNA of the CDR3 is TGTGCCAGCAGCCCTACAGGGGCGGGGGAGCAGTACTTC. This encodes CASSPTGAGEQYF.

V gene TRBV3-1 (or the pseudogene TRBV3-2) combines with J gene TRBJ1-4, with 8 bases fitting TRBD1. The trim removed 0 bases at V and 12 bases at J, leaving 21 bases unmatched. CDR1 and CDR2 (germline): LGHDT, YNNKEL (reference sequence). This CDR3 comprises 19 residues. DNA for the CDR3: TGTGCCAGCAGCCAAGATCTTGAGGGATTTACAGGAGCAGGGGGCGAACTGTTTTTT. Protein sequence: CASSQDLEGFTGAGGELFF.

The chain has TRBV2 and TRBJ1-5, with 11 bases identical to TRBD1. The CDR3 contains 15 residues. V shed 8 bases, J shed 1 base, and the junction held 4 bases outside the gene matches. CDR1 and CDR2 from the germline V gene are SNHLY and FYNNEI. The CDR3 region has the DNA TGTGCCAGCGGACAGGGGGCGAGGAGCAATCAGCCCCAGCATTTT. Translated, it gives CASGQGARSNQPQHF.

The V call is TRBV3-1 (or the pseudogene TRBV3-2), the J call TRBJ1-6; 11 bases fit TRBD1. The germline CDR1 and CDR2 sequences are LGHDT and YNNKEL (reference sequence). The CDR3 spans 15 residues. J gave up 7 bases and V 5 bases, and 4 bases lay outside the gene matches. CDR3 sequence reads: CASSYGTGGNSPLHF. The CDR3 region has the DNA TGTGCCAGCAGCTACGGGACAGGGGGAAATTCACCCCTCCACTTT.

The chain joins TRBV30 to TRBJ2-2, with D perhaps TRBD1 (5 bases). The V gene lost 2 bases and the J gene lost 4 bases, with 11 bases spanning the gap. The CDR3 spans 14 residues. Germline CDR1 and CDR2: GTSNPN and SVGIG (reference sequence). DNA for the CDR3: TGTGCCTGGAGTCGCAGGGTGACCACCGGGGAGCTGTTTTTT. Translation gives CAWSRRVTTGELFF.

The chain uses TRBV3-1 (or the pseudogene TRBV3-2) and TRBJ2-1, with D perhaps TRBD2 (5 bases). Trimming cost V 5 bases and J 3 bases, with 14 bases left between them. CDR1 is LGHDT and CDR2 is YNNKEL in the germline V gene (reference sequence). The CDR3 has 15 amino acids. This chain's CDR3 is CASSSSGIYYNEQFF. In nucleotides, the CDR3 is TGTGCCAGCAGCTCCAGCGGAATCTACTACAATGAGCAGTTCTTC.

This chain links TRBV2 with TRBJ1-2; TRBD1 aligns across 7 bases. Germline V gives CDR1 SNHLY, CDR2 FYNNEI. This CDR3 is 14 amino acids long. The ends lost 5 bases at V and 8 bases at J; junction bases unmatched: 11. DNA of the CDR3: TGTGCCAGCAGTCTAAAGAGGCAGGGGGAAGGCTACACCTTC. As protein: CASSLKRQGEGYTF.

V usage is TRBV19 and J usage is TRBJ1-5, with D possibly TRBD1 on 5 matching bases. V lost 3 bases and J lost 4, with 7 bases in between. The CDR3 sequence is 13 residues long. Germline V lookup: CDR1 LNHDA, CDR2 SQIVND (reference sequence). In nucleotides, the CDR3 is TGTGCCAGTAGTATGGACATGAATCAGCCCCAGCATTTT. This encodes CASSMDMNQPQHF.

This clone occurred once. The V call is TRBV24-1, the J call TRBJ1-5, with D uncertain. The CDR3 has 17 residues. Germline V gives CDR1 KGHDR, CDR2 SFDVKD. V lost 2 bases to trimming and J lost 2 bases, with 15 bases between them. Here the CDR3 DNA reads TGTGCCACCAGTGATTCCAAATTTAGCCCACGCAATCAGCCCCAGCATTTT. This gives the protein CATSDSKFSPRNQPQHF.

The rearrangement uses TRBV5-1 and TRBJ2-1, with D tentatively TRBD1 (6 bases). The germline gives CDR1 SGHRS, CDR2 YFSETQ. V was clipped by 4 bases and J by 4 bases, with 15 bases between them. This CDR3 has 15 amino acids. CDR3 in amino acids: CASSLEGEPYNEQFF. In nucleotides, the CDR3 is TGCGCCAGCAGCCTCGAGGGGGAACCTTACAATGAGCAGTTCTTC.

This chain links TRBV7-2 with TRBJ1-4; TRBD1 matches at 7 bases. CDR1 SGHTA and CDR2 FQGNSA come from the germline V gene. Germline trimming cut 5 bases from V and 4 bases from J; bases unmatched to any gene: 7. CDR3 length: 15 amino acids. The CDR3 DNA reads TGTGCCAGCAGCCGGGCACAGGGGTTTAATGAAAAACTGTTTTTT. It codes for CASSRAQGFNEKLFF.

The J gene is TRBJ1-6, the V gene TRBV5-1; D remains unclear. The CDR3 length is 13 residues. CDR1 and CDR2 from the germline V gene are SGHRS and YFSETQ. V dropped 0 bases and J dropped 10 bases, with 8 bases sitting between them. This chain's CDR3 is CASSLAERSPLHF. The CDR3 nucleotides read TGCGCCAGCAGCTTGGCGGAGAGATCACCCCTCCACTTT.

The rearrangement links TRBV6-1 to TRBJ1-1, with a weak D call TRBD1 (6 bases). The CDR3 runs to 17 residues. Germline loops: CDR1 MNHNS, CDR2 SASEGT. Trimming removed 3 bases at V and 2 bases at J, with 19 bases between. The CDR3 sequence: CASSEPWGRGVNTEAFF. The CDR3 nucleotides are TGTGCCAGCAGTGAGCCGTGGGGGCGCGGAGTAAACACTGAAGCTTTCTTT.

In the case of this clone: This sample also contains other DNA sequences that code for the same CDR3. V usage is TRBV5-5 and J usage is TRBJ2-3; 10 bases line up with TRBD2. The trim removed 2 bases at V and 2 bases at J, leaving 5 bases unmatched. Per the germline V gene, CDR1 is SGHKS and CDR2 is YYEKEE (reference sequence). The CDR3 is 16 residues long. The CDR3 region has the DNA TGTGCCAGCAGCTTCCTAGCGGGGGTAAACACAGATACGCAGTATTTT. This codes for CASSFLAGVNTDTQYF.

This clone was seen only once. The gene calls are TRBV2 and TRBJ1-5, with TRBD1 matching over 8 bases. The CDR3 extends over 15 amino acids. The germline V gene encodes CDR1 SNHLY and CDR2 FYNNEI. Unmatched junction bases numbered 14, after V lost 6 bases and J lost 10 bases. The CDR3 loop reads CASSPPTTGEKPQHF. The CDR3 region has the DNA TGTGCCAGCAGCCCCCCTACGACAGGGGAGAAACCCCAGCATTTT.

The chain's CDR3 is CASSSLAGGRNEQFF. The CDR3 DNA reads TGTGCCAGCAGCTCCTTAGCGGGGGGGCGCAATGAGCAGTTCTTC. The rearrangement uses TRBV7-2 and TRBJ2-1, with TRBD2 matching 11 bases. The CDR3 extends over 15 amino acids. V dropped 4 bases and J dropped 6; count of bases not matched to a gene: 5. The germline CDR1 and CDR2 sequences are SGHTA and FQGNSA. The variable domain in full, completed from reference TRBV7-2 and TRBJ2-1, reads GAGVSQSPSNKVTEKGKDVELRCDPISGHTALYWYRQSLGQGLEFLIYFQGNSAPDKSGLPSDRFSAERTGGSVSTLTIQRTQQEDSAVYLCASSSLAGGRNEQFFGPGTRLTVL.

The chain uses TRBV24-1 and TRBJ1-1; 9 nucleotides agree with TRBD1. The CDR3 is 13 residues long. J lost 10 bases, V lost 4 bases, and 6 bases had no gene match. Germline V CDR1 and CDR2: KGHDR, SFDVKD. This chain's CDR3 is CATSERTGGLAFF. The CDR3 DNA reads as TGTGCCACCAGTGAAAGAACAGGGGGCCTAGCTTTCTTT.

This rearrangement joins TRBV29-1 to TRBJ1-1, with D perhaps matching TRBD1 (5 bases). Germline values: CDR1 SQVTM, CDR2 ANQGSEA. Trimming stripped 2 bases from V and 4 bases from J, with 11 bases between. The CDR3 length is 13 residues. CDR3: CSVENVGGTEAFF. The CDR3 region has the DNA TGCAGCGTTGAAAACGTGGGGGGCACTGAAGCTTTCTTT.

The rearrangement joins TRBV6-5 to TRBJ2-7; TRBD2 might be the D (5 bases). V dropped 5 bases and J dropped 2 bases, with 16 bases sitting between them. The CDR3 is 15 residues long. The germline CDR1 and CDR2 sequences are MNHEY and SVGAGI. In nucleotides, the CDR3 is TGTGCCAGCAGTCCCTGGACTTTGAAGCCCTACGAGCAGTACTTC. It codes for CASSPWTLKPYEQYF.

The V gene is TRBV5-6, the J gene TRBJ1-6; no firm D call. Germline V gene sequence: CDR1 SGHDT, CDR2 YYEEEE. V was cut by 4 bases and J by 1 base, with 12 bases left in between. This CDR3 is built from 16 residues. The CDR3 sequence: CASSPLEGSYNSPLHF. Written as DNA, the CDR3 is TGTGCCAGCAGCCCCCTAGAGGGATCCTATAATTCACCCCTCCACTTT.

The V gene is TRBV5-1, the J gene TRBJ2-7, with a weak D call TRBD1 (6 bases). V gave up 5 bases and J gave up 0 bases, with 6 bases separating them. The CDR3 has 12 residues. Germline CDR1 is SGHRS and CDR2 is YFSETQ. CDR3 coding DNA: TGCGCCAGCAGGGACAGCTCCTACGAGCAGTACTTC. It specifies CASRDSSYEQYF.

J is TRBJ2-1 and V is TRBV28; 10 bases align to TRBD2. CDR1 and CDR2 (germline): MDHEN, SYDVKM. Losses at the gene ends were 4 bases for V and 15 bases for J; bases not matched to a gene: 15. The CDR3 has 15 amino acids. The chain's CDR3 is CASSSRLAGAYPPFF. CDR3 nucleotide sequence: TGTGCCAGCAGTTCCAGACTAGCGGGTGCCTACCCGCCGTTCTTC.

This clone was seen once. This chain joins TRBV7-2 and TRBJ1-2; D perhaps matches TRBD1 (6 bases). CDR3 length: 13 amino acids. Germline V gene sequence: CDR1 SGHTA, CDR2 FQGNSA. V was pared by 8 bases and J by 6 bases, with 16 bases between. CDR3: CASGSGGAHGYTF. In DNA form, the CDR3 reads TGTGCCAGCGGGTCGGGGGGGGCACATGGCTACACCTTC.

The J gene is TRBJ2-1, the V gene TRBV13; 7 bases align to TRBD2. The CDR3 sequence is 15 residues long. Per the germline V gene, CDR1 is PRHDT and CDR2 is FYEKMQ (reference sequence). The V gene end was trimmed by 6 bases and the J gene end by 6 bases; junction bases not matched to a gene: 11. The DNA for the CDR3 is TGTGCCAGCAGTTCCCCGGCGACTAGCATCAATGAGCAGTTCTTC. Its translation is CASSSPATSINEQFF.